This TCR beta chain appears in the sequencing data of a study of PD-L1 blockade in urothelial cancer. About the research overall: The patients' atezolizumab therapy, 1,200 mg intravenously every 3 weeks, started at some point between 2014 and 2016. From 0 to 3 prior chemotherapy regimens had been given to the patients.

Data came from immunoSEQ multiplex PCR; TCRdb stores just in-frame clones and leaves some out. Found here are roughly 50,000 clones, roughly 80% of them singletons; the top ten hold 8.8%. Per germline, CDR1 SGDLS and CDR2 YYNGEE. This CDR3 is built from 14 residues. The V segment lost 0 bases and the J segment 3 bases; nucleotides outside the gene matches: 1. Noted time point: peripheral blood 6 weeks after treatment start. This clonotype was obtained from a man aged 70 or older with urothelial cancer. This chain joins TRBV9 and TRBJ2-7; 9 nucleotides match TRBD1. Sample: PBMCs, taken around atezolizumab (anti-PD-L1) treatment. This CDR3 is CASSVGTGVYEQYF. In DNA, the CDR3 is TGTGCCAGCAGCGTAGGGACAGGGGTCTACGAGCAGTACTTC.